The text below deals with one T cell receptor (beta chain). Antigen specificity is unknown. The record originates from a study of OX40 agonist ivuxolimab in advanced cancers. Study results and caveats: Doses of 0.1 to 3.0 mg/kg were accompanied by clonal expansion of CD4+ and CD8+ blood T cells by week 6.

V shed 4 bases and J shed 0 bases, with 13 bases lying between them. The CDR3 runs 16 residues. Germline loops: CDR1 MDHEN, CDR2 SYDVKM. Baseline was the first blood sampling point, followed by cycle 4 day 1 and cycle 7 day 1. Profiled with immunoSEQ multiplex PCR; TCRdb holds only in-frame clones, not every one. The sample records 90,000 to 120,000 clones, around 93% being singletons. Sequenced material: CD4+ or CD8+ T cells sorted from blood, taken in a trial of the OX40 agonist ivuxolimab. The chain couples TRBV28 to TRBJ2-1; a possible D gene is TRBD1 (6 bases). The TCR originated in an adult with an advanced solid tumor such as melanoma, head and neck, liver or kidney cancer. The CDR3 reads CASSYYRDGSYNEQFF. CDR3 sequence (DNA): TGTGCCAGCAGTTATTACAGGGATGGCTCCTACAATGAGCAGTTCTTC.